This TCR beta chain was sequenced for a study of cytomegalovirus exposure and HLA in healthy donors. With regard to this clone: Its specificity is not known.

The PCR employed 60 Vbeta primers together with 13 Jbeta primers. Here immunoSEQ multiplex PCR was the method, and the copy in TCRdb shows in-frame clones only, minus some. The sample contains about 200,000 clones, around 77% of which appear only once. Whole-study results and caveats: TCR beta chain V- and J-gene trimming was linked, in a later analysis, to a missense variant in DCLRE1C. By a later analysis, the bulk of CMV-associated TCR beta chains appeared HLA-restricted.

This TCR was recovered from a woman younger than 45 in good health and CMV-seronegative. The specimen sequenced was PBMCs.

CDR3 nucleotide sequence: TGTGCCAGCAGCCAACTTGGTCCGGAGGTCCCATCCTACGAGCAGTACTTC. Its protein product is CASSQLGPEVPSYEQYF. V gene TRBV4-2 combines with J gene TRBJ2-7, with a weak D call TRBD2 (5 bases). Germline CDR1 is LGHNA and CDR2 is YNFKEQ. Deletions cut 2 bases from V and 1 base from J, with 18 bases between. The CDR3 totals 17 residues.